Given below is one T cell receptor beta chain in context. V shed 7 bases, J shed 0 bases, and the junction held 4 bases outside the gene matches. This CDR3 has 13 amino acids. The V gene's germline CDR1 is GTSNPN and CDR2 SVGIG (reference sequence). The data belong to a study of OX40 agonist ivuxolimab in advanced cancers. Turning to the study itself: Patients' therapy was ivuxolimab, an antibody that acts as an agonist of OX40 (CD134). Having had anti-PD-1, anti-PD-L1 or anti-CTLA-4 therapy before was allowed, and approximately 40% had some.

This table comes from immunoSEQ multiplex PCR, and its TCRdb copy is limited to in-frame clones, with some not included. The sample holds some 130,000 clones, approximately 90% seen once. This sequence joins TRBV30 and TRBJ2-3; 7 bases are shared with TRBD2. Sample: CD4+ or CD8+ T cells sorted from blood, taken in a trial of the OX40 agonist ivuxolimab. The clonotype comes from an adult with an advanced solid tumor such as melanoma, head and neck, liver or kidney cancer. The CDR3 coding sequence is TGTGCCTCCACGGGGGGTAGCACAGATACGCAGTATTTT. This gives the protein CASTGGSTDTQYF.